This TCR beta chain was identified during a study of CD8+ T cells in alopecia areata. The wider study: Grafts of skin from C3H/HeJ donors aged roughly 6-13 months with spontaneous alopecia went to female C3H/HeJ mice aged about 6-10 weeks.

Points from the study as a whole: Resident alphabeta T-cell populations of normal skin are likewise subject to sequencing in scalp samples. Researchers report lesional scalp, most notably alopecia totalis/universalis, outstripped normal scalp in clonality. Mice showed TCR sharing more clearly than patients did, possibly owing to HLA.

This clone showed up just a few times. Its antigen remains unknown. Genes and germline are mouse. The read ends 4 residues before the CDR3 terminus; that terminus is restored from the germline J gene. Other DNA sequences in this specimen translate into the identical CDR3. Sorting relied on CD4, CD8alpha, NKG2D, NKG2ACE and other markers applied to pooled cutaneous lymph node cells. The CDR3 is 15 residues long. The V and J ends lost 0 bases and 1 base respectively, with 7 bases between them. Germline loops: CDR1 NSHNY, CDR2 SYGAGN. As the sequencing template, cDNA was produced by extracting RNA and reverse transcribing it. The method was immunoSEQ multiplex PCR; TCRdb's version includes in-frame clones alone and lacks a portion of them. The sample holds approximately 300,000 clones, and no clone turns up only once.

This receptor was taken from a C3H/HeJ mouse with alopecia areata. The strain's MHC type: H2-k. The chain links TRBV13-1 to TRBJ2-2; D not resolved. Sequencing was performed on CD4+ T cells sorted from a lymph node. The CDR3 here is CASSDAPRNTGQLYF. The CDR3 DNA, read in part, is TGTGCCAGCAGTGATGCACCCAGAAACACCGGG.